The rows below give T cell receptor beta chains drawn from one sample of a study of blood T cell repertoires in COVID-19. Method: immunoSEQ multiplex PCR; TCRdb's copy keeps in-frame clones and lacks some. The sample lists 72,000 or so clones; 88% were seen once. Sequences were obtained from peripheral blood. Every receptor here comes from a man aged 45-60 years with active COVID-19. Both conserved end residues are part of each CDR3. The D gene is left open where the match is weak. A row's size may be missing; if present it is once, few, many or a size class.

j_call d_call v_call cdr3_length clone_size cdr3_nt cdr3_aa
TRBJ1-1 - TRBV27 13 - TGTGCCAGCAGTCAATATAGGGGCACTGAAGCTTTCTTT CASSQYRGTEAFF
TRBJ2-1 - TRBV15 16 - TGTGCCACCAGCAGCCCGAATAAGGGGGAGAAGAATGAGCAGTTCTTC CATSSPNKGEKNEQFF
TRBJ2-6 - TRBV6-5 14 - TGTGCCACCCAGGCTCTTTCTGGGGCCAACGTCCTGACTTTC CATQALSGANVLTF
TRBJ2-7 - TRBV19 14 - TGTGCCAGTAGTATCCAGGGCAGCTCCTACGAGCAGTACTTC CASSIQGSSYEQYF
TRBJ2-7 TRBD2 TRBV9 17 - TGTGCCAGCAGCGTTGGGTCCGGGACTAGCGGGTTCTACGAGCAGTACTTC CASSVGSGTSGFYEQYF
TRBJ2-1 TRBD2 TRBV6-2/TRBV6-3 18 - TGTGCCAGCAGTGACGGGACTAGCGGGATATACTCCTACAATGAGCAGTTCTTC CASSDGTSGIYSYNEQFF
TRBJ1-3 - TRBV18 15 - TGTGCCAGCTCACCAGGCCAGGGGCCTGGAAACACCATATATTTT CASSPGQGPGNTIYF
TRBJ2-1 TRBD2 TRBV19 15 - TGTGCCAGTACCCTAGCGGGGGGGGCCTACAATGAGCAGTTCTTC CASTLAGGAYNEQFF
TRBJ2-1 TRBD2 TRBV18 16 - TGTGCCAGCTCACCCCGCCTAGCGGGGGACTACAATGAGCAGTTCTTC CASSPRLAGDYNEQFF
TRBJ2-2 TRBD2 TRBV9 18 - TGTGCCAGCAGCGCAGGACTAGCGGTTTTTATGAACACCGGGGAGCTGTTTTTT CASSAGLAVFMNTGELFF
TRBJ2-3 - TRBV19 14 - TGTGCCAGTAGTTCCAGACAGACCACAGATACGCAGTATTTT CASSSRQTTDTQYF
TRBJ1-5 - TRBV27 15 - TGTGCCAGCAGTTTATATGGCAGGGGAGCTCAGCCCCAGCATTTT CASSLYGRGAQPQHF
TRBJ2-2 TRBD2 TRBV28 14 - TGTGCCAGCACCCTAGCGGGAGACACCGGGGAGCTGTTTTTT CASTLAGDTGELFF
TRBJ1-2 TRBD1 TRBV24-1 12 - TGTGCCACCAGTGATAAGACAGGGTTTCATGCCTTC CATSDKTGFHAF
TRBJ1-1 TRBD1 TRBV7-9 14 once TGTGCCAGCAGAGTCGGGACAGTGAACACTGAAGCTTTCTTT CASRVGTVNTEAFF
TRBJ1-6 TRBD1 TRBV5-1 16 - TGCGCCAGCAGCCCGAAGACAGGGGGCGCAGATCCACCCCTCCACTTT CASSPKTGGADPPLHF
TRBJ2-7 - TRBV29-1 14 - TGCAGCGTTTTACTGGGCGTAGATGCTTACGAGCAGTACTTC CSVLLGVDAYEQYF